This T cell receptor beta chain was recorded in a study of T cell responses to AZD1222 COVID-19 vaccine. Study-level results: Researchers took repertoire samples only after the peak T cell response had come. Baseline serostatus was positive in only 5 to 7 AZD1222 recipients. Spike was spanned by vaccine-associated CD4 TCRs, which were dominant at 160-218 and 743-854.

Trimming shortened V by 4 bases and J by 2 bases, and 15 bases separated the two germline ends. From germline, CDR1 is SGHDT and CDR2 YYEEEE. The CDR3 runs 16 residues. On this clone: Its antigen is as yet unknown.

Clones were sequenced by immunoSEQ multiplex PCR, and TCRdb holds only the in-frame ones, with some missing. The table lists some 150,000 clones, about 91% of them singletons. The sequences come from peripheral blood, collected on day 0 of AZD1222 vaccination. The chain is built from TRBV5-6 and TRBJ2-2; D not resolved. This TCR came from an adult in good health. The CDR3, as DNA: TGTGCCAGCAGCCACCGACCGTCGGGCAACACCGGGGAGCTGTTTTTT. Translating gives CASSHRPSGNTGELFF.